The subject of this entry is one T cell receptor beta chain. Its antigen is unidentified. Repertoires were generated with immunoSEQ multiplex PCR, while TCRdb's copy carries only in-frame clones and drops some. The sample lists about 350,000 clones; around 89% were seen once. The V gene lost 5 bases and the J gene lost 5 bases, with 4 bases spanning the gap. There are 11 residues in the CDR3. Germline V CDR1 and CDR2: SNHLY, FYNNEI. The treatment here: some 20 received Ad26.COV2.S at low or high dose, single or two shots; about 5 received placebo; per-sample allocation not given. Collection of the samples took place on day 63 after the first injection of vaccine or placebo. Vaccination used an Ad26 vector expressing Wuhan-strain SARS-CoV-2 spike. The data were obtained in a study of Ad26.COV2.S vaccination and SARS-CoV-2 variants. Study-wide results and caveats: Total T cell responses may have been underestimated by the TCR breadth and depth analyses. Spike-specific CD8+ and CD4+ T cell responses reportedly showed substantial breadth after vaccination.

This TCR was recovered from a person aged 18 to 59 who received the Ad26.COV2.S COVID-19 vaccine or a placebo. Sequencing was performed on peripheral blood, taken in a trial of Ad26.COV2.S vaccine versus placebo. The V call is TRBV2, the J call TRBJ2-1; D is unresolved. The CDR3 DNA follows: TGTGCCAGCAGTCTTCACAATGAGCAGTTCTTC. It codes for CASSLHNEQFF.